These T cell receptor beta chains were read from a single sample in a study of T cell clones after liver transplantation. Measured with immunoSEQ multiplex PCR; TCRdb has only the in-frame clones, and not every one. There are about 99,000 clones in the sample; about 81% occur only once, and 0.99% lies in the top ten. The material was CD4+ T cells from blood, obtained before liver transplant. The receptors come from a human donor who received a liver transplant. Each CDR3 is given with its conserved first and last residue. Each record gives: V gene, CDR3 length, J gene, CDR3 protein.

v_gene: TRBV19
len: 13
j_gene: TRBJ2-2
CDR3aa: CASSPRGVGELFF

v_gene: TRBV15
len: 15
j_gene: TRBJ1-5
CDR3aa: CATSRDPQPNQPQHF

v_gene: TRBV6-1
len: 15
j_gene: TRBJ1-2
CDR3aa: CASSSRTGRSHGYTF

v_gene: TRBV5-1
len: 15
j_gene: TRBJ2-1
CDR3aa: CASTSLRTEYNEQFF

v_gene: TRBV7-9
len: 13
j_gene: TRBJ1-2
CDR3aa: CASSFLPRYGYTF

v_gene: TRBV5-1
len: 12
j_gene: TRBJ2-7
CDR3aa: CASSLGTGEQYF

v_gene: TRBV5-6
len: 16
j_gene: TRBJ2-7
CDR3aa: CASSPRDSRSSYEQYF

v_gene: TRBV19
len: 16
j_gene: TRBJ1-4
CDR3aa: CASRDDSGATNEKLFF

v_gene: TRBV27
len: 17
j_gene: TRBJ2-7
CDR3aa: CASSPRGRQGISYEQYF

v_gene: TRBV19
len: 17
j_gene: TRBJ1-2
CDR3aa: CASSPARPNRANYGYTF

v_gene: TRBV4-2
len: 16
j_gene: TRBJ2-2
CDR3aa: CASSYRWDYYTGELFF

v_gene: TRBV11-3
len: 13
j_gene: TRBJ2-2
CDR3aa: CASSLFKAGELFF

v_gene: TRBV5-1
len: 15
j_gene: TRBJ1-4
CDR3aa: CASSFWNPANEKLFF

v_gene: TRBV25-1
len: 15
j_gene: TRBJ1-1
CDR3aa: CASSPARGGNTEAFF

v_gene: TRBV20-1
len: 11
j_gene: TRBJ2-5
CDR3aa: CSASKGETQYF

v_gene: TRBV7-2
len: 15
j_gene: TRBJ1-5
CDR3aa: CASSRGGAVNQPQHF